These 11 T cell receptor beta chains came from one sample sequenced in a study of T cell responses to AZD1222 COVID-19 vaccine. The assay was immunoSEQ multiplex PCR, and TCRdb's table has in-frame clones only and misses some. The sample has some 110,000 clones; 75% to 90% are singletons. Sequencing used peripheral blood, obtained 28 days after the second AZD1222 dose. The receptors derive from an adult who received the AZD1222 COVID-19 vaccine.

This chain's CDR3 is CASSTGSFYEQYF. Here the CDR3 DNA reads TGTGCCAGCAGCACAGGGTCCTTCTACGAGCAGTACTTC. V gene TRBV13 combines with J gene TRBJ2-7, with D perhaps matching TRBD1 (6 bases). The germline V gene has CDR1 PRHDT and CDR2 FYEKMQ (reference sequence). Between the trimmed V and J ends, which lost 5 bases and 3 bases, there was a span of 11 bases. CDR3 length: 13 amino acids.

Of note for this clone: One junction end does not reproduce the germline sequence, and a read error may be involved. This chain connects TRBV30 to TRBJ2-7; TRBD2 aligns across 7 bases. The CDR3 covers 13 residues. Looked up from germline, CDR1 is GTSNPN and CDR2 is SVGIG (reference sequence). CDR3 nucleotide sequence: TGTGCCGGGAGGGCCGAAATGGATTACGAGCAGTACTTC. Its protein is CAGRAEMDYEQYF.

This chain joins TRBV18 and TRBJ2-5; the D gene could be TRBD1 or TRBD2 (5 bases each). The CDR3 is 14 amino acids. Per the germline V gene, CDR1 is KGHSH and CDR2 is LQKENI. With 6 bases removed from V and 2 bases from J, the gap between germline ends came to 13 bases. CDR3 nucleotides: TGTGCCAGCTCTCCCGCTGGGGGACAAGAGACCCAGTACTTC. Protein: CASSPAGGQETQYF.

V is TRBV4-2 and J is TRBJ1-2; D is undetermined. V dropped 1 base and J dropped 1 base, with 16 bases sitting between them. The CDR3 contains 17 residues. The germline gives CDR1 LGHNA, CDR2 YNFKEQ. CDR3 loop: CASSQAPSPPINYGYTF. In DNA, the CDR3 is TGTGCCAGCAGCCAAGCACCCAGTCCGCCGATTAACTATGGCTACACCTTC.

The V gene is TRBV28, the J gene TRBJ1-5, with D maybe TRBD1 (5 bases). This CDR3 spans 16 amino acids. Trimming stripped 1 base from V and 3 bases from J, with 13 bases between. The germline CDR1 and CDR2 sequences are MDHEN and SYDVKM. CDR3 bases: TGTGCCAGCAGTTTATACACCGGGACCTACAATCAGCCCCAGCATTTT. Its translation is CASSLYTGTYNQPQHF.

CDR3 in DNA: TGTGCCAGCTCCGACAGTACTAATTCACCCCTCCACTTT. Translating it yields CASSDSTNSPLHF. The V call is TRBV18, the J call TRBJ1-6; tentatively, D is TRBD1 (5 bases). CDR1 is KGHSH and CDR2 is LQKENI in the germline V gene. The V gene lost 6 bases and the J gene lost 6 bases, with 9 bases spanning the gap. The CDR3 extends over 13 amino acids.

The chain employs TRBV2 and TRBJ1-1, with D perhaps matching TRBD1 (6 bases). CDR1 and CDR2 from the germline V gene are SNHLY and FYNNEI. This CDR3 is 13 amino acids long. Trimming removed 6 bases from V and 5 bases from J, with 13 bases in between. CDR3 sequence (DNA): TGTGCCAGCAGCCCCACAGGGAGGACTGAAGCTTTCTTT. The encoded protein is CASSPTGRTEAFF.

The DNA for the CDR3 is TGTGCCAGCGTAAAAGGGGTAGTAAACTCCTACGAGCAGTACTTC. Protein product: CASVKGVVNSYEQYF. The chain uses TRBV2 and TRBJ2-7, with D tentatively TRBD1 (5 bases). Germline assignment: CDR1 SNHLY and CDR2 FYNNEI. CDR3 length equals 15 residues. The V end lost 8 bases, the J end lost 0 bases, and 17 bases lay between the germline ends.

The genes are TRBV12-5 and TRBJ2-7; D is possibly TRBD1 or TRBD2 (5 bases each). The germline V gene encodes CDR1 LGHNT and CDR2 FRNRAP. Trimming removed 1 base from V and 4 bases from J, with 20 bases in between. The CDR3 has 17 amino acids. CDR3 in DNA: TGTGCTAGTGGTTTGGCCCCAGGGTCCGGGGTAGAGTACGAGCAGTACTTC. Translated, it gives CASGLAPGSGVEYEQYF.

This CDR3 is CASSLGRSYEQYF. The DNA of the CDR3 is TGTGCCAGCAGCTTGGGACGGTCCTACGAGCAGTACTTC. The chain employs TRBV7-2 and TRBJ2-7, with D perhaps TRBD1 or TRBD2 (5 bases each). The V and J ends lost 3 bases and 1 base respectively, with 7 bases between them. Germline V gene lookup returns CDR1 SGHTA and CDR2 FQGNSA. The CDR3 has 13 residues.

CDR3 loop: CASEGQGTDTQYF. CDR3 DNA sequence: TGTGCCAGCGAGGGACAGGGCACAGATACGCAGTATTTT. This chain joins TRBV3-1 (or the pseudogene TRBV3-2) and TRBJ2-3, with 8 bases fitting TRBD1. Trimming cost V 8 bases and J 1 base; bases outside gene matches: 2. The CDR3 contains 13 residues. Germline assignment: CDR1 LGHDT and CDR2 YNNKEL (reference sequence).